Each of the 18 T cell receptor beta chains below was sequenced from the same sample in a study of T cell changes during pregnancy in multiple sclerosis. Produced via immunoSEQ multiplex PCR; TCRdb's table is partial and in-frame only. The top ten clones hold approximately 5.8% of a sample with 95,000 to 150,000 clones, about 94% of them seen once. Specimen: peripheral blood, collected before pregnancy. All receptors come from a female donor with multiple sclerosis, enrolled in a pregnancy study.

The rearrangement joins TRBV6-1 to TRBJ1-5; 8 bases match TRBD1. This CDR3 contains 13 residues. V lost 9 bases, J lost 4 bases, and 5 bases stayed unmatched. The germline V gene encodes CDR1 MNHNS and CDR2 SASEGT. CDR3 amino acids: CARRQGMNQPQHF. In nucleotides, the CDR3 is TGTGCCAGGAGACAGGGGATGAATCAGCCCCAGCATTTT.

This clone was counted a single time. V and J are TRBV15 and TRBJ1-1; D possibly corresponds to TRBD1 (5 bases). From germline, CDR1 is LNHNV and CDR2 YYDKDF (reference sequence). CDR3 length: 14 residues. Trimming removed 5 bases from V and 1 base from J, with 11 bases in between. CDR3 sequence: CATSGGRGNTEAFF. CDR3 nucleotide sequence: TGTGCCACCAGCGGAGGGAGGGGGAACACTGAAGCTTTCTTT.

V usage is TRBV5-6 and J usage is TRBJ1-1, with 7 bases that match TRBD1. CDR1 is SGHDT and CDR2 is YYEEEE in the germline V gene. This CDR3 has 11 residues. The ends lost 0 bases at V and 11 bases at J; junction bases unmatched: 1. Here the CDR3 reads CASSLVGQAFF. The CDR3, as DNA: TGTGCCAGCAGCTTGGTGGGACAGGCTTTCTTT.

The rearrangement links TRBV18 to TRBJ2-1, with TRBD2 matching over 9 bases. V lost 3 bases and J lost 3; bases outside the gene matches: 12. Looked up from germline, CDR1 is KGHSH and CDR2 is LQKENI. The CDR3 contains 18 residues. CDR3 residues: CASSPGRLAGTVYNEQFF. CDR3 bases: TGTGCCAGCTCACCCGGGAGGCTAGCGGGAACTGTCTACAATGAGCAGTTCTTC.

The chain uses TRBV2 and TRBJ2-5; maybe TRBD2 (5 bases). The CDR3 is 15 amino acids. With 1 base removed from V and 3 bases from J, the gap between germline ends came to 12 bases. Germline loops: CDR1 SNHLY, CDR2 FYNNEI. CDR3 bases: TGTGCCAGCAGTGAAGATGGAGGAATAGAAGAGACCCAGTACTTC. Translating gives CASSEDGGIEETQYF. Looking up the rest from reference TRBV2 and TRBJ2-5 gives the full variable domain: EPEVTQTPSHQVTQMGQEVILRCVPISNHLYFYWYRQILGQKVEFLVSFYNNEISEKSEIFDDQFSVERPDGSNFTLKIRSTKLEDSAMYFCASSEDGGIEETQYFGPGTRLLVL.

The genes are TRBV11-2 and TRBJ2-5, with D perhaps TRBD2 (6 bases). The germline gives CDR1 SGHAT, CDR2 FQNNGV. The CDR3 is made up of 14 amino acids. V dropped 4 bases and J dropped 7 bases, with 16 bases sitting between them. The CDR3 loop is CASSSLRGLGTQYF. CDR3 coding DNA: TGTGCCAGCAGCTCCTTGCGGGGACTCGGGACCCAGTACTTC.

The gene calls are TRBV28 and TRBJ1-5; D ambiguous. V was cut by 3 bases and J by 6 bases, with 18 bases left in between. The CDR3 has 16 residues. Looked up from germline, CDR1 is MDHEN and CDR2 is SYDVKM. Here the CDR3 DNA reads TGTGCCAGCAGTTTCCGACTCCGAGAGGGTATTCAGCCCCAGCATTTT. It translates to CASSFRLREGIQPQHF.

This clone turned up a few times. The CDR3 protein is CASSSNRGGISNQPQHF. CDR3 bases: TGTGCCAGCAGCTCCAACAGGGGTGGCATTAGCAATCAGCCCCAGCATTTT. This rearrangement joins TRBV28 to TRBJ1-5, with TRBD1 matching 7 bases. With V trimmed by 6 bases and J by 0 bases, 11 bases remained unmatched. The CDR3 runs to 17 residues. Per germline, CDR1 MDHEN and CDR2 SYDVKM.

The V and J genes are TRBV5-1 and TRBJ1-1; D remains unclear. Between the trimmed V and J ends, which lost 4 bases and 3 bases, there was a span of 13 bases. Germline V gene lookup returns CDR1 SGHRS and CDR2 YFSETQ. The CDR3 covers 14 residues. The DNA for the CDR3 is TGCGCCAGCAGCCCGCGGGAAGGCTACACTGAAGCTTTCTTT. The encoded protein is CASSPREGYTEAFF. Full variable domain (missing parts from reference TRBV5-1 and TRBJ1-1): KAGVTQTPRYLIKTRGQQVTLSCSPISGHRSVSWYQQTPGQGLQFLFEYFSETQRNKGNFPGRFSGRQFSNSRSEMNVSTLELGDSALYLCASSPREGYTEAFFGQGTRLTVV.

The CDR3 reads CASTAGTSPSYEQYF. CDR3 sequence (DNA): TGTGCCAGCACCGCCGGGACTAGCCCCTCCTACGAGCAGTACTTC. The chain employs TRBV6-1 and TRBJ2-7; 9 bases fit TRBD2. In germline, CDR1 is MNHNS, CDR2 SASEGT. Germline trimming cut 7 bases from V and 0 bases from J; bases unmatched to any gene: 7. CDR3 length equals 15 residues.

The V and J genes are TRBV27 and TRBJ1-4; possibly TRBD1 for D (5 bases). V was shortened by 6 bases and J by 5 bases, with 13 bases between the two germline ends. Germline V gives CDR1 MNHEY, CDR2 SMNVEV (reference sequence). The CDR3 spans 14 residues. CDR3 sequence reads: CASSRQQRNEKLFF. CDR3 in DNA: TGTGCCAGCAGCCGACAGCAGAGGAATGAAAAACTGTTTTTT.

V is TRBV5-6 and J is TRBJ2-1; D remains unclear. Trimming took off 1 base at V and 0 bases at J, with 11 bases between the two ends. From germline, CDR1 is SGHDT and CDR2 YYEEEE. This CDR3 has 16 amino acids. CDR3 loop: CASSLFGPSSYNEQFF. CDR3 bases: TGTGCCAGCAGCTTGTTTGGTCCGAGCTCCTACAATGAGCAGTTCTTC.

V gene TRBV11-2 combines with J gene TRBJ2-1, with D perhaps matching TRBD2 (5 bases). CDR3 size: 13 residues. Germline loops: CDR1 SGHAT, CDR2 FQNNGV. V gave up 1 base and J gave up 7 bases, with 8 bases separating them. In DNA form, the CDR3 reads TGTGCCAGCAGCTTAGCTAGCCAGAATGAGCAGTTCTTC. It specifies CASSLASQNEQFF.

The chain uses TRBV6-1 and TRBJ1-2; D is unclear. Deletions cut 0 bases from V and 2 bases from J, with 4 bases between. In germline, CDR1 is MNHNS, CDR2 SASEGT. The CDR3 covers 13 residues. CDR3 coding DNA: TGTGCCAGCAGTGAAGCCGAGAACTATGGCTACACCTTC. Translating gives CASSEAENYGYTF.

The V gene is TRBV6-5, the J gene TRBJ1-1; D remains unclear. Trimming cost V 6 bases and J 8 bases, with 10 bases left between them. Germline CDR1 reads MNHEY; CDR2 reads SVGAGI. The CDR3 runs to 11 residues. This CDR3 is CASRVLLEAFF. The CDR3 coding sequence is TGTGCCAGCAGGGTATTGCTAGAAGCTTTCTTT.

This chain uses TRBV18 with TRBJ1-2; 7 bases align to TRBD1. This CDR3 has 15 residues. The J segment lost 4 bases and the V segment lost 3 bases, leaving 8 bases of the junction unmatched. CDR1 is KGHSH and CDR2 is LQKENI in the germline V gene. CDR3 amino acids: CASSPLDRALYGYTF. Written as DNA, the CDR3 is TGTGCCAGCTCACCCCTTGACAGGGCCCTCTATGGCTACACCTTC.

This clone has just one count. This chain connects TRBV6-5 to TRBJ1-5; no reliable D call. Germline CDR1 MNHEY, CDR2 SVGAGI. V was trimmed by 5 bases and J by 3 bases, leaving 11 bases between them. The CDR3 contains 14 residues. The CDR3 spells CASSEVRFNQPQHF. The CDR3 nucleotides are TGTGCCAGCAGTGAAGTGAGGTTCAATCAGCCCCAGCATTTT.

This clone was detected only once. The chain joins TRBV15 to TRBJ2-7; tentative D call: TRBD1 (6 bases). The V end lost 5 bases, the J end lost 2 bases, and 13 bases lay between the germline ends. The CDR3 extends over 14 amino acids. CDR1 is LNHNV and CDR2 is YYDKDF in the germline V gene (reference sequence). CDR3 DNA: TGTGCCACCAGCTTTCGGACAGCGCCCTACGAGCAGTACTTC. Translating gives CATSFRTAPYEQYF.